This passage covers 16 T cell receptor beta chains from one sample sequenced in a study of T-cell reconstitution after alpha-beta-depleted transplantation in children. TCRbeta library preparation incorporated unique molecular identifiers. TCRdb fed the PCR reads into MiXCR, producing one record per CDR3 protein. This table has 600,000 to 800,000 distinct CDR3 sequences, roughly 14% appearing once. Material: PBMCs, obtained before TCRalphabeta/CD19-depleted stem cell transplant. Receptor source: a girl aged 2 to 10 with congenital amegakaryocytic thrombocytopenia, due to receive a stem cell transplant.

This clonotype has at least ten counts. The rearrangement links TRBV20-1 to TRBJ2-7; D uncertain. V gave up 4 bases and J gave up 1 base, with 8 bases separating them. Germline V gene data show CDR1 as DFQATT and CDR2 as SNEGSKA (reference sequence). The CDR3 totals 12 residues. The CDR3 nucleotides read TGCAGTGCTATTTACGATTCCTACGAGCAGTACTTC. Residues: CSAIYDSYEQYF.

The CDR3 region is CASSLAFSGANVLTF. The CDR3 DNA reads as TGCGCCAGCAGCTTGGCCTTTAGTGGGGCCAACGTCCTGACTTTC. The gene calls are TRBV5-1 and TRBJ2-6; D call uncertain. The ends were cut back, 0 bases at V and 3 bases at J, with 7 bases in the middle. The CDR3 length is 15 residues. Germline CDR1 and CDR2: SGHRS and YFSETQ.

This clonotype was picked up a small number of times. V is TRBV12-3 or TRBV12-4 and J is TRBJ2-1, with TRBD2 identical over 7 bases. The CDR3 loop spans 14 amino acids. With 6 bases clipped from V and 4 bases from J, the junction kept 6 bases outside the gene matches. This CDR3 reads CASSSGTIYNEQFF. The CDR3 DNA sequence: TGTGCCAGCAGCTCCGGGACTATATACAATGAGCAGTTCTTC.

This clonotype was found many times. V is TRBV5-1 and J is TRBJ2-3; D gene uncertain. Germline CDR1 SGHRS, CDR2 YFSETQ. Deletions cut 3 bases from V and 1 base from J, with 15 bases between. This CDR3 spans 16 amino acids. The CDR3 here is CASSSPASRGTDTQYF. The DNA of the CDR3 is TGCGCCAGCAGCTCGCCCGCTAGTCGAGGCACAGATACGCAGTATTTT.

The table lists this clonotype with a few counts. The chain employs TRBV7-9 and TRBJ2-1; no clear D. Germline CDR1 and CDR2: SEHNR and FQNEAQ (reference sequence). V was trimmed by 2 bases and J by 8 bases, leaving 7 bases between them. The CDR3 covers 12 residues. This CDR3 reads CASSLSFHEQFF. The CDR3 bases are TGTGCCAGCAGCTTATCATTCCATGAGCAGTTCTTC.

This clonotype came up many times. This sequence joins TRBV27 and TRBJ2-1, with TRBD2 identical over 13 bases. Germline V gene lookup returns CDR1 MNHEY and CDR2 SMNVEV (reference sequence). CDR3 length: 14 amino acids. The V gene end was trimmed by 6 bases and the J gene end by 8 bases; junction bases not matched to a gene: 4. The CDR3 DNA sequence: TGTGCCAGCAGCGGACTAGCGGGAGTCTATGAGCAGTTCTTC. Its protein is CASSGLAGVYEQFF.

This clonotype showed up many times. The rearrangement joins TRBV5-1 to TRBJ2-1; maybe TRBD2 (5 bases). V was trimmed by 3 bases and J by 6 bases, leaving 19 bases between them. The CDR3 is made up of 16 amino acids. CDR1 SGHRS and CDR2 YFSETQ come from the germline V gene. The CDR3 DNA reads TGCGCCAGCAGCTGGGTCGATGGAGTTGCGGGCAATGAGCAGTTCTTC. Translation gives CASSWVDGVAGNEQFF.

CDR3 coding DNA: TGCAGTGCTAGATCCGGGACAGGGGCACACACAGATACGCAGTATTTT. Translating gives CSARSGTGAHTDTQYF. The chain has TRBV20-1 and TRBJ2-3; 10 nucleotides agree with TRBD1. Germline CDR1 and CDR2: DFQATT and SNEGSKA (reference sequence). The CDR3 has 16 amino acids. After removal of 2 bases from V and 2 bases from J, the junction contained 7 bases not matched to a gene.

The chain is built from TRBV20-1 and TRBJ2-3, with unresolved D. The CDR3 contains 19 residues. Trimming took 5 bases from V and 5 from J, leaving 32 bases between them. Per the germline V gene, CDR1 is DFQATT and CDR2 is SNEGSKA (reference sequence). Here the CDR3 reads CSAPTVAGAAPPPRDTQYF. CDR3 in DNA: TGCAGTGCTCCTACAGTGGCTGGCGCGGCTCCCCCGCCCCGAGATACGCAGTATTTT.

This clonotype was observed many times. The V call is TRBV29-1, the J call TRBJ2-7; the D gene is possibly TRBD2 (6 bases). Germline CDR1 and CDR2: SQVTM and ANQGSEA. The ends were cut back, 6 bases at V and 0 bases at J, with 12 bases in the middle. The CDR3 totals 13 residues. The CDR3: CSVRGVPSYEQYF. The CDR3 DNA reads as TGCAGCGTCCGCGGGGTCCCCTCCTACGAGCAGTACTTC.

This clonotype turned up a few times. The rearrangement joins TRBV5-1 to TRBJ2-7; the D is unclear. This CDR3 has 13 amino acids. Looked up from germline, CDR1 is SGHRS and CDR2 is YFSETQ. Between the trimmed V and J ends, which lost 0 bases and 3 bases, there was a span of 7 bases. The CDR3 region has the DNA TGCGCCAGCAGCTTGGCCAGGTTCTACGAGCAGTACTTC. This sequence encodes CASSLARFYEQYF.

The chain has TRBV11-2 and TRBJ2-1; no clear D gene. Germline-derived CDR1 and CDR2 are SGHAT and FQNNGV. Trimming cost V 5 bases and J 9 bases, with 14 bases left between them. The CDR3 extends over 13 amino acids. The CDR3 nucleotides are TGTGCCAGCAGCCTTTCCCGAGTAAGTGAGCAGTTCTTC. This translates into CASSLSRVSEQFF.

V usage is TRBV3-1 and J usage is TRBJ1-6, with a tentative D call TRBD1 (5 bases). CDR1 LGHDT and CDR2 YNNKEL come from the germline V gene (reference sequence). This CDR3 has 15 residues. Deletions cut 0 bases from V and 10 bases from J, with 13 bases between. The CDR3 loop is CASSQEAGWGSPLHF. CDR3 nucleotide sequence: TGTGCCAGCAGCCAAGAGGCAGGTTGGGGGTCACCCCTCCACTTT.

Ten or more counts support this clonotype. The chain is built from TRBV20-1 and TRBJ2-1; D perhaps matches TRBD2 (7 bases). Trimming removed 7 bases at V and 0 bases at J, with 10 bases between. Germline V gene data show CDR1 as DFQATT and CDR2 as SNEGSKA (reference sequence). There are 13 residues in the CDR3. The CDR3 DNA reads as TGCAGTGGGGGGGGCAGCTCCTACAATGAGCAGTTCTTC. Protein sequence: CSGGGSSYNEQFF.

The V call is TRBV3-1, the J call TRBJ2-7; D may be TRBD1 (6 bases). Trimming stripped 0 bases from V and 6 bases from J, with 15 bases between. Germline V gene sequence: CDR1 LGHDT, CDR2 YNNKEL (reference sequence). CDR3 length equals 15 residues. CDR3 loop: CASSQDRRTVREQYF. CDR3 DNA: TGTGCCAGCAGCCAAGATAGAAGGACAGTCCGCGAGCAGTACTTC.

There are many counts of this clonotype. The genes are TRBV10-3 and TRBJ2-3; D may be TRBD2 (6 bases). The CDR3 is made up of 17 amino acids. Trimming stripped 2 bases from V and 1 base from J, with 16 bases between. CDR1 and CDR2 from the germline V gene are ENHRY and SYGVKD. The CDR3 reads CAISELPGEARTDTQYF. In nucleotides, the CDR3 is TGTGCCATCAGTGAGCTTCCGGGAGAAGCGCGCACAGATACGCAGTATTTT.